This T cell receptor beta chain was identified in a study of beta chain features in type 1 diabetes. Whole-study results and caveats: Shorter TCRB CDR3s, moderately but significantly so, were found in Type 1 diabetes patients in all four CD4+ subsets.

As regards this clone: The antigen is not known.

Of the isolated RNA, all was reverse transcribed, and so the sequenced material was expressed TCRB transcripts. The repertoire was sequenced with immunoSEQ multiplex PCR; TCRdb's copy has only in-frame clones and lacks some. The sample gives about 260,000 clones, roughly 20% of which show up once; less than 0.035% is in the top ten. V lost 7 bases to trimming and J lost 3 bases; unmatched junction nucleotides: 7. This CDR3 has 15 amino acids. Germline-derived CDR1 and CDR2 are SNHLY and FYNNEI. This sequence joins TRBV2 and TRBJ2-1, with TRBD2 identical over 9 bases. The receptor's source is a woman aged 40 to 50 with type 1 diabetes. The sequencing input was naive CD4+ T cells from blood. The CDR3 here is CASTSPSGIYNEQFF. The CDR3 coding sequence is TGTGCCAGCACCTCCCCTAGCGGGATCTACAATGAGCAGTTCTTC.